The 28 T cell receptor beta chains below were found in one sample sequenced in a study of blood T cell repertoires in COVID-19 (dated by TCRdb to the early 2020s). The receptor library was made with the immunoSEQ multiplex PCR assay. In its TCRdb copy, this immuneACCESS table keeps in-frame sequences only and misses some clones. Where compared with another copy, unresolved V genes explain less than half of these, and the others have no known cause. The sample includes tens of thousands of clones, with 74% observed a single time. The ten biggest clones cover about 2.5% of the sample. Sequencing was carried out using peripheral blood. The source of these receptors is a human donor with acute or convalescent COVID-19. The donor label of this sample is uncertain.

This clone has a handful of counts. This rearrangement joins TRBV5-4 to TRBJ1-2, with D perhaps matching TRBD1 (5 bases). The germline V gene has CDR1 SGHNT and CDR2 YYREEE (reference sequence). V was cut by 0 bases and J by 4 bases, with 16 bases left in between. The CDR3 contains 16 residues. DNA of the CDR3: TGTGCCAGCAGCTTGGGGGTGGCGGGGAGGGGCTATGGCTACACCTTC. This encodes CASSLGVAGRGYGYTF.

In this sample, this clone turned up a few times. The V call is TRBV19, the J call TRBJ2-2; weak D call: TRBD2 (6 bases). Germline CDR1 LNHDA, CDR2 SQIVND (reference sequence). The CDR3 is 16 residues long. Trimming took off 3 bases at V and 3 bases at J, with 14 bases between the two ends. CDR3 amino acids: CASSMARGTHTGELFF. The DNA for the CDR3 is TGTGCCAGTAGTATGGCGCGGGGCACGCACACCGGGGAGCTGTTTTTT.

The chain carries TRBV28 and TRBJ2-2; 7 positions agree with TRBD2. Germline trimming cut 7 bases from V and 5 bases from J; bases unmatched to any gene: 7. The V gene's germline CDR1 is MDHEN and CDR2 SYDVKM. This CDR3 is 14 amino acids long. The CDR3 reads CASIRAGITGELFF. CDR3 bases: TGTGCCAGCATTCGAGCGGGAATAACCGGGGAGCTGTTTTTT.

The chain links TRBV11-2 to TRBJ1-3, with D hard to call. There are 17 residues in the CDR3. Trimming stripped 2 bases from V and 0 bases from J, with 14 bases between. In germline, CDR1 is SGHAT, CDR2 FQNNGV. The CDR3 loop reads CASSLSGSGASGNTIYF. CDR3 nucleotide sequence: TGTGCCAGCAGCTTAAGTGGTTCAGGTGCCTCTGGAAACACCATATATTTT.

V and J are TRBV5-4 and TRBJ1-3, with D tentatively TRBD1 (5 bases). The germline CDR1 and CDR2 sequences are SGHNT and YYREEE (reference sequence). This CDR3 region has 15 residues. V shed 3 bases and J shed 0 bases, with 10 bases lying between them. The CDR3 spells CASSSAGISGNTIYF. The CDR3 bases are TGTGCCAGCAGCTCAGCAGGGATCTCTGGAAACACCATATATTTT. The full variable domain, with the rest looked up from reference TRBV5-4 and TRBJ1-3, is ETGVTQSPTHLIKTRGQQVTLRCSSQSGHNTVSWYQQALGQGPQFIFQYYREEENGRGNFPPRFSGLQFPNYSSELNVNALELDDSALYLCASSSAGISGNTIYFGEGSWLTVV.

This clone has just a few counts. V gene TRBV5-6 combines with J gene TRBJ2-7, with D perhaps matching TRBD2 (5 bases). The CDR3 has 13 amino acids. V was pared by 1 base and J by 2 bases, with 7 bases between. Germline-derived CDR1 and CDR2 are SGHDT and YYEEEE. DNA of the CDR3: TGTGCCAGCAGCTTGACCGGGGCCTACGAGCAGTACGTC. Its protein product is CASSLTGAYEQYV.

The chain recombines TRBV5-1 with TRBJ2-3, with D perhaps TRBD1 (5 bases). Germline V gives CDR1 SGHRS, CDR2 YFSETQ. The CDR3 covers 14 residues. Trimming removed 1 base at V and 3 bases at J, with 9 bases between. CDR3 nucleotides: TGCGCCAGCAGCTTGTCCCCAGGGACAGATACGCAGTATTTT. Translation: CASSLSPGTDTQYF.

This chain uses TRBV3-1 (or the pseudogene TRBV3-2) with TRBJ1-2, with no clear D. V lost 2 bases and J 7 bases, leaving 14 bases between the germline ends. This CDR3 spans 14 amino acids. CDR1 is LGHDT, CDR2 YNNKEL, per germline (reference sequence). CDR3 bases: TGTGCCAGCAGCCAACAACTAGGGAGGGTTGGCTACACCTTC. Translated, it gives CASSQQLGRVGYTF.

The CDR3 is CASSSQRVGQPQHF. The CDR3, as DNA: TGTGCCAGCTCATCACAGAGGGTTGGGCAGCCCCAGCATTTT. The V gene is TRBV18, the J gene TRBJ1-5; D remains unclear. Germline V lookup: CDR1 KGHSH, CDR2 LQKENI. The CDR3 has 14 residues. Deletions cut 5 bases from V and 7 bases from J, with 15 bases between.

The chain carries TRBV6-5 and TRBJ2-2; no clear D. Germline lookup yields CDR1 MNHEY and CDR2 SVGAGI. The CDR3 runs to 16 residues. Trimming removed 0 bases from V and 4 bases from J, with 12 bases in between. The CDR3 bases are TGTGCCAGCAGTTACTCGGAGACGGCCAGCACCGGGGAGCTGTTTTTT. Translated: CASSYSETASTGELFF.

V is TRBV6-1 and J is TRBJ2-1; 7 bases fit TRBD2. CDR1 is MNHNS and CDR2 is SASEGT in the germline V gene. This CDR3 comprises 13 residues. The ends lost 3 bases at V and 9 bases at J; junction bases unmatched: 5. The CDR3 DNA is TGTGCCAGCAGTGACGGCCTAGCGGCTGAGCAGTTCTTC. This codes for CASSDGLAAEQFF.

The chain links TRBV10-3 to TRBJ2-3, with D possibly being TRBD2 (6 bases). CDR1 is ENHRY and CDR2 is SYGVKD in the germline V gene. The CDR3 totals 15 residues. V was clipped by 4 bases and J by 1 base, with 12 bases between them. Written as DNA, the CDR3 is TGTGCCATCAGTGGGCCGGGAGAGGGCACAGATACGCAGTATTTT. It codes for CAISGPGEGTDTQYF.

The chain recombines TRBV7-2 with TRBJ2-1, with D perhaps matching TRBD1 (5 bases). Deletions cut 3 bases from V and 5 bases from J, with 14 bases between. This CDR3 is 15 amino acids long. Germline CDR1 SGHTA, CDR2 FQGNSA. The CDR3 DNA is TGTGCCAGCAGCTTGTGGGGCGTAGGGAACAATGAGCAGTTCTTC. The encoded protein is CASSLWGVGNNEQFF.

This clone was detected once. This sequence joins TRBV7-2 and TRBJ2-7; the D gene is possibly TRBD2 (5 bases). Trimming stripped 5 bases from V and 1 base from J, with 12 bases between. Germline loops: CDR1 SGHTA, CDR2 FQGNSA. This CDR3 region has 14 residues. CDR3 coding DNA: TGTGCCAGCAGCCCAGAGGGATTTTCCTACGAGCAGTACTTC. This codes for CASSPEGFSYEQYF. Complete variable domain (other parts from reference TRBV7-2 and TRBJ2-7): GAGVSQSPSNKVTEKGKDVELRCDPISGHTALYWYRQSLGQGLEFLIYFQGNSAPDKSGLPSDRFSAERTGGSVSTLTIQRTQQEDSAVYLCASSPEGFSYEQYFGPGTRLTVT.

The chain's CDR3 is CSVDSTLYNEQFF. CDR3 in DNA: TGCAGCGTTGACTCTACCCTCTACAATGAGCAGTTCTTC. J is TRBJ2-1 and V is TRBV29-1; the D is unclear. The V and J ends lost 3 bases and 3 bases respectively, with 9 bases between them. Germline V CDR1 and CDR2: SQVTM, ANQGSEA. The CDR3 covers 13 residues.

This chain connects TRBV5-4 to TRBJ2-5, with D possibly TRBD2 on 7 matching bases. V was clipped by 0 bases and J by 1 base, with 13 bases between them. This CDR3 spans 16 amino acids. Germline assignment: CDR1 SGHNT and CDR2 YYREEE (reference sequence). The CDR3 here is CASSLVGGGPQETQYF. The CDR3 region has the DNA TGTGCCAGCAGCTTGGTGGGGGGGGGCCCCCAAGAGACCCAGTACTTC. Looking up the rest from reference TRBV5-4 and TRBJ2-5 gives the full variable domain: ETGVTQSPTHLIKTRGQQVTLRCSSQSGHNTVSWYQQALGQGPQFIFQYYREEENGRGNFPPRFSGLQFPNYSSELNVNALELDDSALYLCASSLVGGGPQETQYFGPGTRLLVL.

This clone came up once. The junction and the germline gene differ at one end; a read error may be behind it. This CDR3 reads CASSITGETQYF. For the CDR3, the DNA is TGTGCTAGCAGCATTACGGGAGAGACCCAGTACTTC. V and J are TRBV7-7 and TRBJ2-5; unclear D gene. Germline CDR1 reads SSHAT; CDR2 reads FNYEAQ (reference sequence). The CDR3 sequence is 12 residues long.

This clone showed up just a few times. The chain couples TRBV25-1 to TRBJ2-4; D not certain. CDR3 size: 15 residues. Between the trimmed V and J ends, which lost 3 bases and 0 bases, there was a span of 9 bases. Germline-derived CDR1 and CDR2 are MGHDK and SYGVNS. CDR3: CASSEPGLAKNIQYF. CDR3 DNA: TGTGCCAGCAGTGAGCCAGGTCTAGCCAAAAACATTCAGTACTTC.

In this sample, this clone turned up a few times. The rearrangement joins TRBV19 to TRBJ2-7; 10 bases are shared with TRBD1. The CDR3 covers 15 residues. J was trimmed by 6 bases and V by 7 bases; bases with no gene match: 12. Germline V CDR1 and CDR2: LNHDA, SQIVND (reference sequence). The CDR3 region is CASIPSGTGVSEQYF. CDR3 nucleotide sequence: TGTGCCAGTATTCCGTCCGGGACAGGGGTGTCCGAGCAGTACTTC.

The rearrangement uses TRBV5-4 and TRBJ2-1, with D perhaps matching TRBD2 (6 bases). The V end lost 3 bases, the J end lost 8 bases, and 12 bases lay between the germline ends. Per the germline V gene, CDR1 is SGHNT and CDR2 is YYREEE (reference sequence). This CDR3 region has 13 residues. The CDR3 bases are TGTGCCAGCAGCTGGCCCGTAGCGGATGAGCAGTTCTTC. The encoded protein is CASSWPVADEQFF. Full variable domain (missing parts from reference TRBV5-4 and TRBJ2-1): ETGVTQSPTHLIKTRGQQVTLRCSSQSGHNTVSWYQQALGQGPQFIFQYYREEENGRGNFPPRFSGLQFPNYSSELNVNALELDDSALYLCASSWPVADEQFFGPGTRLTVL.

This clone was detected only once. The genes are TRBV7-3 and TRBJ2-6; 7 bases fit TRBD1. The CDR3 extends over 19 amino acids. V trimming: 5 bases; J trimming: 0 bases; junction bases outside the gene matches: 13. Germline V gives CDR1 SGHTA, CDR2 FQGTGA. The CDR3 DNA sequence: TGTGCCAGCAGCCTAATCCCGGGACAGTCATTCTCTGGGGCCAACGTCCTGACTTTC. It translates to CASSLIPGQSFSGANVLTF.

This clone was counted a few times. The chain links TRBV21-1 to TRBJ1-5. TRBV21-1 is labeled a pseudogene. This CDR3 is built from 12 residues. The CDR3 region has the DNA TGTGCCAGCAGCACCTTTTTTTTGCCCCAGCATTTT. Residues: CASSTFFLPQHF.

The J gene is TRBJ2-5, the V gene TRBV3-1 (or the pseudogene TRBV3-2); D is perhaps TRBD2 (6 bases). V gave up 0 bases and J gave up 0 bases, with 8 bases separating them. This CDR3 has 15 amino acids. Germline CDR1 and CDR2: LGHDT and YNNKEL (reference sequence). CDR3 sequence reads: CASSQEGGYQETQYF. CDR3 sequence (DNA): TGTGCCAGCAGCCAAGAAGGAGGGTACCAAGAGACCCAGTACTTC.

CDR3 sequence: CASSPGLSFQPQHF. The CDR3 DNA follows: TGTGCCAGCAGTCCCGGGTTATCGTTTCAGCCCCAGCATTTT. The rearrangement joins TRBV2 to TRBJ1-5; no clear D. Trimming removed 5 bases at V and 6 bases at J, with 14 bases between. Germline V gives CDR1 SNHLY, CDR2 FYNNEI. The CDR3 spans 14 residues. Full variable domain (remainder filled in from reference TRBV2 and TRBJ1-5): EPEVTQTPSHQVTQMGQEVILRCVPISNHLYFYWYRQILGQKVEFLVSFYNNEISEKSEIFDDQFSVERPDGSNFTLKIRSTKLEDSAMYFCASSPGLSFQPQHFGDGTRLSIL.

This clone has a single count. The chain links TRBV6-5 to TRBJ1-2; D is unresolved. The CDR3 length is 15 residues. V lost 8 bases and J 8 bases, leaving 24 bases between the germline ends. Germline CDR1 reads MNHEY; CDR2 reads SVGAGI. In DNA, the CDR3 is TGTGCCAGCTATTGGGGAGACCCTTCGCAGGCAGGCTACACCTTC. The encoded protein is CASYWGDPSQAGYTF.

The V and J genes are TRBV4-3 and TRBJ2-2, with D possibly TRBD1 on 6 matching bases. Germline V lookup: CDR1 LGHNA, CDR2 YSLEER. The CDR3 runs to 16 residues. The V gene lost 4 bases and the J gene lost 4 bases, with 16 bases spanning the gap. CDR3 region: CASSPTGRGSTGELFF. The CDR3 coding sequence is TGCGCCAGCAGCCCTACCGGCAGGGGATCCACCGGGGAGCTGTTTTTT.

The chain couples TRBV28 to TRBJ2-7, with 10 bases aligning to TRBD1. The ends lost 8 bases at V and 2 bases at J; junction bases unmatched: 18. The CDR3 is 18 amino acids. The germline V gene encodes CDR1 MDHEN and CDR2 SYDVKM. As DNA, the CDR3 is TGTGCCAGCGCCGCACCAGGGGGGGGACAGGGGATCACCTACGAGCAGTACGTC. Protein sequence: CASAAPGGGQGITYEQYV.

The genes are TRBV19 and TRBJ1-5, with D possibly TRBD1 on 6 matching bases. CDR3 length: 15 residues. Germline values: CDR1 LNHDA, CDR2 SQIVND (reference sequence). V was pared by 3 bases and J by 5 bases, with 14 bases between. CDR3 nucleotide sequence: TGTGCCAGTAGTATCGCGGGAGGGGGTCATCAGCCCCAGCATTTT. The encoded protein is CASSIAGGGHQPQHF. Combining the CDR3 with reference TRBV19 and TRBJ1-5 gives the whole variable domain DGGITQSPKYLFRKEGQNVTLSCEQNLNHDAMYWYRQDPGQGLRLIYYSQIVNDFQKGDIAEGYSVSREKKESFPLTVTSAQKNPTAFYLCASSIAGGGHQPQHFGDGTRLSIL.